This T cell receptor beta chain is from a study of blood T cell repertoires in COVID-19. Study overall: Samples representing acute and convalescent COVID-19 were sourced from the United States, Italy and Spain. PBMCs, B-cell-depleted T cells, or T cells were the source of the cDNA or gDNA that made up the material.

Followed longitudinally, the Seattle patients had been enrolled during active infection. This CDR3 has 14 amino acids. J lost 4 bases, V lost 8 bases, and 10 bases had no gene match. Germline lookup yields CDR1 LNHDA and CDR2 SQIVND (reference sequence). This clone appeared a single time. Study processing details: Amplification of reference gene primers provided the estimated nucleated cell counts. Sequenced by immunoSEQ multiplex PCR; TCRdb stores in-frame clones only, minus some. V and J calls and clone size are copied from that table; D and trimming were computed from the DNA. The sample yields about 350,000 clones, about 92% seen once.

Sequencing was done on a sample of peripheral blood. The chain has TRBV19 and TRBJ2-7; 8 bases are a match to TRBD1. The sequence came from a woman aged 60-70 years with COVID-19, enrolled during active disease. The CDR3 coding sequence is TGTGCCAGTCAAGTAAAGACAGGGGCTTACGAGCAGTACTTC. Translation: CASQVKTGAYEQYF.